These 12 T cell receptor beta chains were sequenced from one sample in a study of vaccination effects on CD4 cells after COVID-19. The data were produced by immunoSEQ multiplex PCR, yet TCRdb's version contains in-frame clones alone and is incomplete. The top ten clones hold 2% to 3% of a sample with 50,000 to 65,000 clones, approximately 79% of them seen once. Their antigen targets remain unknown. ViraFEST used viral peptide pools to expand antigen-specific CD4+ T cells before sequencing. When less than 13 days of culture had elapsed, CD4+ T cells were isolated. Sequences were derived from CD4+ T cells from PBMCs cultured with HCoV-229E spike peptides, sampled before COVID-19 vaccination. Receptors were obtained from a human donor who received a COVID-19 vaccine.

This chain's CDR3 is CASSLRTSGGGGTGELFF. The CDR3 bases are TGTGCCAGCAGCCTTCGGACTAGCGGGGGAGGGGGCACCGGGGAGCTGTTTTTT. The chain couples TRBV3-1 (or the pseudogene TRBV3-2) to TRBJ2-2, with 13 positions matching TRBD2. Per germline, CDR1 LGHDT and CDR2 YNNKEL (reference sequence). The CDR3 runs to 18 residues. V lost 4 bases, J lost 4 bases, and 9 bases stayed unmatched.

This clone is judged medium-sized. The chain employs TRBV2 and TRBJ1-5, with a weak D call TRBD1 (6 bases). This CDR3 spans 13 amino acids. Germline V gene sequence: CDR1 SNHLY, CDR2 FYNNEI. Trimming removed 4 bases at V and 7 bases at J, with 11 bases between. The CDR3 spells CASSGQEVQPQHF. The DNA of the CDR3 is TGTGCCAGCAGTGGACAGGAAGTCCAGCCCCAGCATTTT.

The rearrangement links TRBV4-3 to TRBJ2-4; 7 nucleotides line up with TRBD2. J lost 6 bases, V lost 0 bases, and 11 bases had no gene match. CDR1 and CDR2 from the germline V gene are LGHNA and YSLEER. CDR3 length equals 17 residues. The CDR3 nucleotides read TGCGCCAGCAGCCAAGAGATTAGCGGGTCTGTGGGAAACATTCAGTACTTC. Protein product: CASSQEISGSVGNIQYF.

The chain combines TRBV28 with TRBJ1-6; D gene ambiguous. V was cut by 5 bases and J by 5 bases, with 13 bases left in between. Germline assignment: CDR1 MDHEN and CDR2 SYDVKM. The CDR3 loop spans 15 amino acids. The CDR3 DNA reads TGTGCCAGCAGTCCTAGCGAGGGAAATAATTCACCCCTCCACTTT. Translating gives CASSPSEGNNSPLHF.

The V call is TRBV5-1, the J call TRBJ2-5, with D possibly TRBD1 on 6 matching bases. The germline CDR1 and CDR2 sequences are SGHRS and YFSETQ. V lost 2 bases and J 3 bases, leaving 8 bases between the germline ends. The CDR3 is made up of 13 amino acids. The CDR3 loop is CASSFPGEETQYF. The CDR3 nucleotides are TGCGCCAGCAGCTTCCCAGGGGAAGAGACCCAGTACTTC.

V and J are TRBV6-5 and TRBJ2-5, with 10 bases fitting TRBD1. The germline V gene encodes CDR1 MNHEY and CDR2 SVGAGI. V lost 6 bases, J lost 4 bases, and 5 bases stayed unmatched. This CDR3 is built from 14 residues. The CDR3 protein is CASRDRGKGETQYF. CDR3 bases: TGTGCCAGCAGGGACAGGGGGAAAGGAGAGACCCAGTACTTC.

This clone was seen a few times. V usage is TRBV7-9 and J usage is TRBJ1-4; D is undetermined. Trimming shortened V by 1 base and J by 7 bases, and 13 bases separated the two germline ends. This CDR3 spans 15 amino acids. Germline V CDR1 and CDR2: SEHNR, FQNEAQ (reference sequence). The CDR3 DNA is TGTGCCAGCAGCTTAGAAAGTTTGTTTATTGAAAAACTGTTTTTT. This gives the protein CASSLESLFIEKLFF.

Only one count was recorded for this clone. The CDR3 sequence is CAWSVQASTDTQYF. CDR3 nucleotide sequence: TGTGCCTGGAGTGTACAGGCGAGCACAGATACGCAGTATTTT. The V gene is TRBV30, the J gene TRBJ2-3, with D maybe TRBD1 (5 bases). Germline CDR1 reads GTSNPN; CDR2 reads SVGIG (reference sequence). Trimming removed 0 bases from V and 0 bases from J, with 7 bases in between. This CDR3 spans 14 amino acids.

This clone was counted a single time. The V gene is TRBV5-1, the J gene TRBJ1-2; D might be TRBD1 (5 bases). There are 15 residues in the CDR3. Germline CDR1 reads SGHRS; CDR2 reads YFSETQ. Trimming stripped 3 bases from V and 4 bases from J, with 16 bases between. CDR3 loop: CASSWGQGGSYGYTF. For the CDR3, the DNA is TGCGCCAGCAGCTGGGGCCAGGGCGGAAGCTATGGCTACACCTTC.

V gene TRBV5-1 combines with J gene TRBJ1-1, with TRBD1 identical over 10 bases. The V gene's germline CDR1 is SGHRS and CDR2 YFSETQ. CDR3 length equals 16 residues. Trimming removed 2 bases from V and 3 bases from J; junction bases left unmatched: 7. The CDR3 reads CASSFGTGELDTEAFF. The CDR3 DNA reads as TGCGCCAGCAGCTTTGGGACAGGGGAGTTGGACACTGAAGCTTTCTTT.

The chain carries TRBV7-2 and TRBJ1-2; 10 bases fit TRBD1. With 1 base clipped from V and 2 bases from J, the junction kept 1 base outside the gene matches. From germline, CDR1 is SGHTA and CDR2 FQGNSA. The CDR3 spans 15 residues. CDR3 loop: CASSLGQGANYGYTF. CDR3 bases: TGTGCCAGCAGCTTAGGACAGGGGGCAAACTATGGCTACACCTTC. The full variable domain, rest sourced from reference TRBV7-2 and TRBJ1-2, is GAGVSQSPSNKVTEKGKDVELRCDPISGHTALYWYRQSLGQGLEFLIYFQGNSAPDKSGLPSDRFSAERTGGSVSTLTIQRTQQEDSAVYLCASSLGQGANYGYTFGSGTRLTVV.

The chain links TRBV30 to TRBJ1-6; D possibly corresponds to TRBD1 (6 bases). This CDR3 is built from 15 residues. Per the germline V gene, CDR1 is GTSNPN and CDR2 is SVGIG (reference sequence). V was pared by 3 bases and J by 3 bases, with 12 bases between. CDR3 protein: CAWRGGSSYNSPLHF. In DNA, the CDR3 is TGTGCCTGGAGAGGGGGGTCAAGCTATAATTCACCCCTCCACTTT. Full variable domain (rest looked up from reference TRBV30 and TRBJ1-6): SQTIHQWPATLVQPVGSPLSLECTVEGTSNPNLYWYRQAAGRGLQLLFYSVGIGQISSEVPQNLSASRPQDRQFILSSKKLLLSDSGFYLCAWRGGSSYNSPLHFGNGTRLTVT.